The 30 T cell receptor beta chains reported below all come from one sample, sequenced in a study of OX40 agonist ivuxolimab in advanced cancers. Generated by immunoSEQ multiplex PCR, the TCRdb table keeps only in-frame clones and is missing some. Here the sample spans over 80,000 clones, approximately 80% being singletons. This material consisted of CD4+ or CD8+ T cells sorted from blood, taken in a trial of the OX40 agonist ivuxolimab. The receptors here all came from an adult with an advanced solid tumor such as melanoma, head and neck, liver or kidney cancer.

V is TRBV19 and J is TRBJ2-5, with TRBD2 matching 11 bases. The DNA end lines up better with TRBJ2-7; the J call may be wrong. This CDR3 region has 15 residues. Per the germline V gene, CDR1 is LNHDA and CDR2 is SQIVND (reference sequence). CDR3 bases: TGTGCCAGTAGTCGATCACTAGCGGGAGCGTACGAGCAGTACTTC. Amino acids: CASSRSLAGAYEQYF.

The V and J genes are TRBV15 and TRBJ1-6; TRBD1 aligns across 7 bases. CDR1 is LNHNV and CDR2 is YYDKDF in the germline V gene (reference sequence). The CDR3 covers 15 residues. V shed 3 bases and J 4 bases; nucleotides not matched to a gene: 3. CDR3 in amino acids: CATSRRDRYNSPLHF. Here the CDR3 DNA reads TGTGCCACCAGCAGGCGGGACAGATATAATTCACCCCTCCACTTT. Looking up the rest from reference TRBV15 and TRBJ1-6 gives the full variable domain: DAMVIQNPRYQVTQFGKPVTLSCSQTLNHNVMYWYQQKSSQAPKLLFHYYDKDFNNEADTPDNFQSRRPNTSFCFLDIRSPGLGDTAMYLCATSRRDRYNSPLHFGNGTRLTVT.

V is TRBV5-1 and J is TRBJ1-1; the match to TRBD1 covers 8 bases. Germline V gives CDR1 SGHRS, CDR2 YFSETQ. V lost 0 bases, J lost 9 bases, and 7 bases stayed unmatched. The CDR3 spans 14 residues. This CDR3 reads CASSLDGQGEQAFF. In DNA, the CDR3 is TGCGCCAGCAGCTTGGATGGACAGGGAGAACAAGCTTTCTTT.

The rearrangement links TRBV6-6 to TRBJ2-1, with D tentatively TRBD2 (7 bases). The V gene's germline CDR1 is MNHNY and CDR2 SVGAGI (reference sequence). V was cut by 5 bases and J by 15 bases, with 17 bases left in between. The length of the CDR3 is 12 residues. The CDR3 nucleotides are TGTGCCAGCAGTCCGGGGGGCGACGAGGGGTTCTTC. Translated, it gives CASSPGGDEGFF.

The chain joins TRBV10-1 to TRBJ2-1; D uncertain. The V gene lost 7 bases and the J gene lost 9 bases, with 13 bases spanning the gap. CDR1 is WNHNN, CDR2 SYGVQD, per germline (reference sequence). The CDR3 length is 12 residues. The CDR3 region is CASNNKRSEQFF. The CDR3 DNA follows: TGCGCCAGCAACAACAAACGTAGTGAGCAGTTCTTC.

In its sample, this clone was seen once. The chain couples TRBV4-3 to TRBJ2-1, with 9 bases fitting TRBD2. CDR3 size: 20 residues. Germline CDR1 LGHNA, CDR2 YSLEER. Unmatched junction bases numbered 18, after V lost 0 bases and J lost 6 bases. The CDR3 loop reads CASSQDQAERRGGMVNEQFF. CDR3 nucleotides: TGCGCCAGCAGCCAAGATCAGGCGGAACGGCGGGGGGGCATGGTCAATGAGCAGTTCTTC.

The chain links TRBV5-6 to TRBJ1-2, with D maybe TRBD1 (6 bases). The ends were cut back, 4 bases at V and 7 bases at J, with 17 bases in the middle. Germline loops: CDR1 SGHDT, CDR2 YYEEEE. The CDR3 loop spans 14 amino acids. The CDR3 DNA reads as TGTGCCAGCAGCCGGGGACAAGTGAAGGTTGGCTACACCTTC. This gives the protein CASSRGQVKVGYTF.

With respect to this clone: Other nucleotide sequences from this sample produce the same CDR3. The chain employs TRBV6-5 and TRBJ1-3; D is possibly TRBD1 (6 bases). V dropped 3 bases and J dropped 2 bases, with 8 bases sitting between them. In germline, CDR1 is MNHEY, CDR2 SVGAGI. This CDR3 is built from 14 residues. CDR3 in amino acids: CASSYRTAGNTIYF. The CDR3 bases are TGTGCCAGCAGTTATAGGACAGCTGGAAACACCATATATTTT.

The V call is TRBV7-9, the J call TRBJ1-2; D gene ambiguous. Trimming stripped 5 bases from V and 8 bases from J, with 12 bases between. Germline CDR1 SEHNR, CDR2 FQNEAQ (reference sequence). This CDR3 region has 12 residues. The CDR3 sequence is CASSPDPEGYTF. As DNA, the CDR3 is TGTGCCAGCAGCCCTGACCCTGAGGGCTACACCTTC.

CDR3 sequence: CASSLSELAHTQYF. CDR3 DNA sequence: TGTGCCAGCAGCTTATCTGAACTCGCCCATACGCAGTATTTT. The chain uses TRBV7-3 and TRBJ2-3; D remains ambiguous. V was trimmed by 2 bases and J by 7 bases, leaving 13 bases between them. Per germline, CDR1 SGHTA and CDR2 FQGTGA. CDR3 length: 14 amino acids.

The chain recombines TRBV4-2 with TRBJ2-1; 7 bases fit TRBD2. Germline V gives CDR1 LGHNA, CDR2 YNFKEQ. The CDR3 covers 15 residues. The J segment lost 5 bases and the V segment lost 0 bases, leaving 4 bases of the junction unmatched. CDR3 DNA sequence: TGTGCCAGCAGCCAAGATGGAGGGACTAACAATGAGCAGTTCTTC. Translating gives CASSQDGGTNNEQFF.

This clone was counted between two and nine times. Other nucleotide sequences in the sample specify the same CDR3. The rearrangement joins TRBV9 to TRBJ1-1, with TRBD1 matching over 7 bases. Germline trimming cut 0 bases from V and 8 bases from J; bases unmatched to any gene: 1. The germline V gene has CDR1 SGDLS and CDR2 YYNGEE. This CDR3 is built from 12 residues. The CDR3 DNA reads TGTGCCAGCAGCGTAGCAGGGGGGGAAGCTTTCTTT. It specifies CASSVAGGEAFF.

The V gene is TRBV1, the J gene TRBJ2-5. TRBV1 is shown as a pseudogene. This CDR3 contains 14 residues. The CDR3 protein is CTSSQAGARETQYF. CDR3 sequence (DNA): TGCACCAGCAGCCAAGCGGGGGCGAGGGAGACCCAGTACTTC.

This clone ranks as medium-sized. The J gene is TRBJ2-4, the V gene TRBV5-1; the D gene could be TRBD1 or TRBD2 (5 bases each). The V end lost 4 bases, the J end lost 6 bases, and 14 bases lay between the germline ends. Germline V gene data show CDR1 as SGHRS and CDR2 as YFSETQ. The CDR3 is made up of 14 amino acids. The chain's CDR3 is CASSVAWGSNIQYF. In nucleotides, the CDR3 is TGCGCCAGCAGCGTCGCCTGGGGGTCAAACATTCAGTACTTC.

The chain combines TRBV15 with TRBJ2-3; 9 nucleotides match TRBD1. This CDR3 spans 17 amino acids. Germline V gene sequence: CDR1 LNHNV, CDR2 YYDKDF (reference sequence). V shed 1 base and J 4 bases; nucleotides not matched to a gene: 9. The CDR3 here is CATSRVPGTGRADTQYF. The CDR3 coding sequence is TGTGCCACCAGCAGAGTACCCGGGACAGGGAGGGCAGATACGCAGTATTTT.

V and J are TRBV27 and TRBJ1-5, with D possibly TRBD1 on 5 matching bases. Trimming removed 6 bases from V and 0 bases from J, with 12 bases in between. The CDR3 has 15 residues. Germline V CDR1 and CDR2: MNHEY, SMNVEV (reference sequence). CDR3 bases: TGTGCCAGCAGAACGACAGACGCTAGCAATCAGCCCCAGCATTTT. Encoded protein: CASRTTDASNQPQHF.

The V and J genes are TRBV9 and TRBJ1-1, with 9 bases lining up with TRBD1. The CDR3 spans 14 residues. The germline V gene has CDR1 SGDLS and CDR2 YYNGEE. After removal of 5 bases from V and 4 bases from J, the junction contained 6 bases not matched to a gene. The CDR3: CASSRDRAPTEAFF. The CDR3 bases are TGTGCCAGCAGTCGGGACAGGGCTCCCACTGAAGCTTTCTTT.

The genes are TRBV18 and TRBJ2-5; 7 positions agree with TRBD2. The length of the CDR3 is 13 residues. Unmatched junction bases numbered 0, after V lost 2 bases and J lost 3 bases. Germline assignment: CDR1 KGHSH and CDR2 LQKENI. CDR3 loop: CASSPGREETQYF. The CDR3 DNA reads as TGTGCCAGCTCACCAGGGAGGGAAGAGACCCAGTACTTC. Full variable domain (outside the CDR3, taken from reference TRBV18 and TRBJ2-5): NAGVMQNPRHLVRRRGQEARLRCSPMKGHSHVYWYRQLPEEGLKFMVYLQKENIIDESGMPKERFSAEFPKEGPSILRIQQVVRGDSAAYFCASSPGREETQYFGPGTRLLVL.

The chain uses TRBV7-9 and TRBJ2-3, with 10 nucleotides matching TRBD2. Germline V gives CDR1 SEHNR, CDR2 FQNEAQ (reference sequence). Germline trimming cut 5 bases from V and 3 bases from J; bases unmatched to any gene: 5. This CDR3 has 15 amino acids. CDR3: CASSPSGGQTDTQYF. CDR3 DNA sequence: TGTGCCAGCAGCCCTAGCGGGGGCCAGACAGATACGCAGTATTTT. The full variable domain, its missing parts supplied by reference TRBV7-9 and TRBJ2-3, is DTGVSQNPRHKITKRGQNVTFRCDPISEHNRLYWYRQTLGQGPEFLTYFQNEAQLEKSRLLSDRFSAERPKGSFSTLEIQRTEQGDSAMYLCASSPSGGQTDTQYFGPGTRLTVL.

This chain links TRBV6-1 with TRBJ2-1; D is uncertain. The germline CDR1 and CDR2 sequences are MNHNS and SASEGT. The CDR3 extends over 11 amino acids. Trimming took off 2 bases at V and 8 bases at J, with 4 bases between the two ends. The CDR3 is CASSELDEQFF. CDR3 nucleotides: TGTGCCAGCAGTGAACTGGATGAGCAGTTCTTC.

V gene TRBV7-2 combines with J gene TRBJ2-7; TRBD2 aligns across 9 bases. Per the germline V gene, CDR1 is SGHTA and CDR2 is FQGNSA. The CDR3 length is 17 residues. V lost 0 bases to trimming and J lost 2 bases; unmatched junction nucleotides: 8. The CDR3 DNA reads TGTGCCAGCAGCTTAGCTCGCGGGGGGGCCGCAACCTACGAGCAGTACTTC. Its protein product is CASSLARGGAATYEQYF. The full variable domain, with the rest looked up from reference TRBV7-2 and TRBJ2-7, is GAGVSQSPSNKVTEKGKDVELRCDPISGHTALYWYRQSLGQGLEFLIYFQGNSAPDKSGLPSDRFSAERTGGSVSTLTIQRTQQEDSAVYLCASSLARGGAATYEQYFGPGTRLTVT.

The chain couples TRBV18 to TRBJ2-2; 10 bases agree with TRBD1. Trimming at V came to 2 bases and at J to 6 bases, leaving 3 bases not matched to a gene. Germline values: CDR1 KGHSH, CDR2 LQKENI. There are 15 residues in the CDR3. This chain's CDR3 is CASSPRQGAPGELFF. CDR3 coding DNA: TGTGCCAGCTCACCAAGACAGGGGGCTCCCGGGGAGCTGTTTTTT.

This clone was counted between two and nine times. The V and J genes are TRBV5-1 and TRBJ1-1; TRBD1 aligns across 8 bases. Per the germline V gene, CDR1 is SGHRS and CDR2 is YFSETQ. The J segment lost 5 bases and the V segment lost 3 bases, leaving 0 bases of the junction unmatched. This CDR3 has 12 residues. Written as DNA, the CDR3 is TGCGCCAGCAGCTGGACAGGGACTGAAGCTTTCTTT. Amino acid sequence: CASSWTGTEAFF.

There are a few counts of this clone. The rearrangement uses TRBV2 and TRBJ1-3; D call uncertain. The CDR3 is made up of 14 amino acids. V gave up 8 bases and J gave up 4 bases, with 15 bases separating them. Germline V gives CDR1 SNHLY, CDR2 FYNNEI. The CDR3 sequence is CASASTERGNTIYF. CDR3 nucleotides: TGTGCCAGCGCCAGCACTGAGAGGGGAAACACCATATATTTT.

This clone was found once. The chain couples TRBV14 to TRBJ1-1; 9 bases are a match to TRBD1. The CDR3 covers 23 residues. Germline V lookup: CDR1 SGHDN, CDR2 FVKESK. With 0 bases clipped from V and 1 base from J, the junction kept 24 bases outside the gene matches. Here the CDR3 DNA reads TGTGCCAGCAGCCAAGAACCGGTAGACCTTACAAACCGGACAGGGGCCACGAACACTGAAGCTTTCTTT. This sequence encodes CASSQEPVDLTNRTGATNTEAFF.

The chain employs TRBV18 and TRBJ1-5, with D unresolved. Trimming took off 5 bases at V and 9 bases at J, with 17 bases between the two ends. The CDR3 covers 14 residues. Germline CDR1 is KGHSH and CDR2 is LQKENI. CDR3: CASSSDPLPRPQHF. In DNA form, the CDR3 reads TGTGCCAGCTCATCAGACCCTCTACCGAGGCCCCAGCATTTT.

The gene calls are TRBV4-3 and TRBJ1-5; the D is unclear. With 0 bases removed from V and 6 bases from J, the gap between germline ends came to 6 bases. Germline V gives CDR1 LGHNA, CDR2 YSLEER. The CDR3 contains 13 residues. In nucleotides, the CDR3 is TGCGCCAGCAGCCAAGATGGAAGTCAGCCCCAGCATTTT. This gives the protein CASSQDGSQPQHF.

This clone was picked up a small number of times. The V call is TRBV5-1, the J call TRBJ1-5; D is ambiguous. CDR3 size: 13 residues. Germline values: CDR1 SGHRS, CDR2 YFSETQ. Trimming stripped 0 bases from V and 4 bases from J, with 5 bases between. For the CDR3, the DNA is TGCGCCAGCAGCTTGGCCGAGAATCAGCCCCAGCATTTT. Residues: CASSLAENQPQHF. Combining the CDR3 with reference TRBV5-1 and TRBJ1-5 gives the whole variable domain KAGVTQTPRYLIKTRGQQVTLSCSPISGHRSVSWYQQTPGQGLQFLFEYFSETQRNKGNFPGRFSGRQFSNSRSEMNVSTLELGDSALYLCASSLAENQPQHFGDGTRLSIL.

The J gene is TRBJ2-1, the V gene TRBV2; no definite D call. The CDR3 length is 14 residues. CDR1 is SNHLY, CDR2 FYNNEI, per germline. The V gene lost 6 bases and the J gene lost 4 bases, with 13 bases spanning the gap. The CDR3 bases are TGTGCCAGCAGACCGGACCCATCGTACAATGAGCAGTTCTTC. This codes for CASRPDPSYNEQFF.

The chain combines TRBV4-1 with TRBJ2-7; possibly TRBD1 for D (5 bases). V gave up 1 base and J gave up 6 bases, with 16 bases separating them. CDR3 size: 15 residues. Germline lookup yields CDR1 MGHRA and CDR2 YSYEKL. In nucleotides, the CDR3 is TGCGCCAGCAGCCAAGTACCAGGGCAATCCGCCGAGCAGTACTTC. This codes for CASSQVPGQSAEQYF.